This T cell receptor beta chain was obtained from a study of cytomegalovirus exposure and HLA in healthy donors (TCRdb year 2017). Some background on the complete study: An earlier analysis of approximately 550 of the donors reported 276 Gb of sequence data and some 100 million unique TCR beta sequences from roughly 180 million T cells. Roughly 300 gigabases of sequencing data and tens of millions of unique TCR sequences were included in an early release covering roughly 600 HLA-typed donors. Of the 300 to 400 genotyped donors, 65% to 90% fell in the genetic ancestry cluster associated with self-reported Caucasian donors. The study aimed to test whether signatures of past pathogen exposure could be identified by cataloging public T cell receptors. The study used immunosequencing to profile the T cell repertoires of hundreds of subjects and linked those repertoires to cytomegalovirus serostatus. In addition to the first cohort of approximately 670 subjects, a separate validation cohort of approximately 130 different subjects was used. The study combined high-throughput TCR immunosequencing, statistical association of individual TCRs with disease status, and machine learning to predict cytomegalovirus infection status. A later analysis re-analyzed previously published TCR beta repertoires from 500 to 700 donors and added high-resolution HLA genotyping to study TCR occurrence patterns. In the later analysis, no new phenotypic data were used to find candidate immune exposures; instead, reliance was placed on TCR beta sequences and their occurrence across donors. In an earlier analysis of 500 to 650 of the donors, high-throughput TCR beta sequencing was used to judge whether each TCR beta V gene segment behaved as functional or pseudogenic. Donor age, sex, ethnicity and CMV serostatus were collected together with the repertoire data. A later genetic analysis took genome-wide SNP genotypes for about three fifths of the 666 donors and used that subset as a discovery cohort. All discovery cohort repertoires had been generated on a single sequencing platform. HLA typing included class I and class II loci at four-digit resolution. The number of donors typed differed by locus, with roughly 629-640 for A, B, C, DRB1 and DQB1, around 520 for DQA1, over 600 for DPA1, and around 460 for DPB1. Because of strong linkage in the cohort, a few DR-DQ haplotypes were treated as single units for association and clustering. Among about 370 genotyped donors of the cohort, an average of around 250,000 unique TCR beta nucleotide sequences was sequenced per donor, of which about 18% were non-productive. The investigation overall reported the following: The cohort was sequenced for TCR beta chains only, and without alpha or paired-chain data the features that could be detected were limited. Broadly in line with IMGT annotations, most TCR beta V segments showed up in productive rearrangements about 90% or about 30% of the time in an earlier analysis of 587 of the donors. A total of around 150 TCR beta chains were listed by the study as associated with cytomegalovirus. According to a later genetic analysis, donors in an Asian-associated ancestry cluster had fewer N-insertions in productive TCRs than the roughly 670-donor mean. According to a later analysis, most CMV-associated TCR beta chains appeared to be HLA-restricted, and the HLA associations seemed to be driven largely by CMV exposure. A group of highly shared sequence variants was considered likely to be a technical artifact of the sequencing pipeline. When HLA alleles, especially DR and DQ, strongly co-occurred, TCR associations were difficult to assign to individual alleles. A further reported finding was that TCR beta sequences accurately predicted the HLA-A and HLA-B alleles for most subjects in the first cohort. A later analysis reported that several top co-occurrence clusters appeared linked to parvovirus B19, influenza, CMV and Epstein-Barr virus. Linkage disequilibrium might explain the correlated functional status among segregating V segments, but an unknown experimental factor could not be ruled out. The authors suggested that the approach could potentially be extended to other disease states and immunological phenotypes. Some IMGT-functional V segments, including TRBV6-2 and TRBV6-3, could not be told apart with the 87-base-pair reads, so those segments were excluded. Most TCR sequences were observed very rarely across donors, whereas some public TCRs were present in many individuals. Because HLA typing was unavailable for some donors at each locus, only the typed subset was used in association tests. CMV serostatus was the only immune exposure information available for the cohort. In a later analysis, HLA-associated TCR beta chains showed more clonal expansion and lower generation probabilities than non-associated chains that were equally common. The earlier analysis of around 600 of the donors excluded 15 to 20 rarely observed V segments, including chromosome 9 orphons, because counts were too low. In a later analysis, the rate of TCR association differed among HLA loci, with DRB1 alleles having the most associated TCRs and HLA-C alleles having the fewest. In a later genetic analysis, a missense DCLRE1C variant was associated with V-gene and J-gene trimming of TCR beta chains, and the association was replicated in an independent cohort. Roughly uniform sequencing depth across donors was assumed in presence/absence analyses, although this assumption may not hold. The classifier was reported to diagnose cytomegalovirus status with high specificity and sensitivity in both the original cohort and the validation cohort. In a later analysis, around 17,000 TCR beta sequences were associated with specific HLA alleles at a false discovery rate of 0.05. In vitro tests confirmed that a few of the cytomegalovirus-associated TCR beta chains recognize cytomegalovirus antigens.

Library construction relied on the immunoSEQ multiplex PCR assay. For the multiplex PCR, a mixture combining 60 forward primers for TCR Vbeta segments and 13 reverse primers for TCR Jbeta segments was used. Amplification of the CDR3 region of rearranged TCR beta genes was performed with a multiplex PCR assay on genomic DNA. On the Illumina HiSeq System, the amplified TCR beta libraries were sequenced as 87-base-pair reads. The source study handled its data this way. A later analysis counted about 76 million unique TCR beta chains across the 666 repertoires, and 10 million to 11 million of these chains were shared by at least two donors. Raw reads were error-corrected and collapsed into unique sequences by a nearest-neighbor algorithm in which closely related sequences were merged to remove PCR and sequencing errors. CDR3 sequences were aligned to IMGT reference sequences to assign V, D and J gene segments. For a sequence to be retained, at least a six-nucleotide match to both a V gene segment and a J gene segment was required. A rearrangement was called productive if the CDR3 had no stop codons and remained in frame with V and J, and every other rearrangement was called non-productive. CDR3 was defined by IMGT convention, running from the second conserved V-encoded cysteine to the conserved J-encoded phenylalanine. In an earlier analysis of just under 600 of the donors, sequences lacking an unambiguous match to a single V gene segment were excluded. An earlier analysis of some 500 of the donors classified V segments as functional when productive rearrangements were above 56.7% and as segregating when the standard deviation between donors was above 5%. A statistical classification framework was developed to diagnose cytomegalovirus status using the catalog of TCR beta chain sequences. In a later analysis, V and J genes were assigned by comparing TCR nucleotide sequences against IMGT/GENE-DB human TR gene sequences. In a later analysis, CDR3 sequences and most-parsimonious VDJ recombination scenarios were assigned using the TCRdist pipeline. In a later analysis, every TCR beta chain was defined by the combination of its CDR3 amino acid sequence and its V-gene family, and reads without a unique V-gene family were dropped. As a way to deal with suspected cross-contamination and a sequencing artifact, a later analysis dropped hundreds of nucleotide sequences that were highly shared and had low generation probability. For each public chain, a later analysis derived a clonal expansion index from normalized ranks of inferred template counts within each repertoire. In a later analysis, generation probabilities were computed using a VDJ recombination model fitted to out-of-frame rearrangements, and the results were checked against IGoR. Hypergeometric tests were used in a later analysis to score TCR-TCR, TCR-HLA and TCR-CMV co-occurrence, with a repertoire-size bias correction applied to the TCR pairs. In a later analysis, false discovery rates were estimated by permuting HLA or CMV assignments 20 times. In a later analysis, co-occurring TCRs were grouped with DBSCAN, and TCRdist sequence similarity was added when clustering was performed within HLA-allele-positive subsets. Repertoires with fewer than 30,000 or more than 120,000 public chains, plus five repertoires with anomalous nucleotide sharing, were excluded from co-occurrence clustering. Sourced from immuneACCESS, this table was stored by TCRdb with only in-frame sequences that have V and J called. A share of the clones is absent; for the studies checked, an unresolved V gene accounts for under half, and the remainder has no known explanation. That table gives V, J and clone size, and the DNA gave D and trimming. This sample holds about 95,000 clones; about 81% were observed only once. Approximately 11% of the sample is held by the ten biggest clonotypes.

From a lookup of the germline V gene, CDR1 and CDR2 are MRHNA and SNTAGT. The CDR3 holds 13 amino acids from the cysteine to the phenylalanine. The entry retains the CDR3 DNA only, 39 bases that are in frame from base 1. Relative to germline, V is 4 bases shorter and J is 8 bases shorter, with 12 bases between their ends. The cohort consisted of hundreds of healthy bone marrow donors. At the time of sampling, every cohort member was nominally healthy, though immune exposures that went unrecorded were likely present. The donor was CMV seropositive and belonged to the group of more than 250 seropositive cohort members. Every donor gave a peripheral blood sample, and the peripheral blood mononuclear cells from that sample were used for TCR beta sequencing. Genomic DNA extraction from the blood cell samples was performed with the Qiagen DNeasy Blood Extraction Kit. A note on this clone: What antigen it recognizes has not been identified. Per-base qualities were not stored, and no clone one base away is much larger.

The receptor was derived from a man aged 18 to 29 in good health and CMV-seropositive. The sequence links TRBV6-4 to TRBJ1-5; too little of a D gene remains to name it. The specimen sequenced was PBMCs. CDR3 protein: CASSVDFGKPQHF. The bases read TGTGCCAGCAGTGTTGATTTCGGGAAGCCCCAGCATTTT.